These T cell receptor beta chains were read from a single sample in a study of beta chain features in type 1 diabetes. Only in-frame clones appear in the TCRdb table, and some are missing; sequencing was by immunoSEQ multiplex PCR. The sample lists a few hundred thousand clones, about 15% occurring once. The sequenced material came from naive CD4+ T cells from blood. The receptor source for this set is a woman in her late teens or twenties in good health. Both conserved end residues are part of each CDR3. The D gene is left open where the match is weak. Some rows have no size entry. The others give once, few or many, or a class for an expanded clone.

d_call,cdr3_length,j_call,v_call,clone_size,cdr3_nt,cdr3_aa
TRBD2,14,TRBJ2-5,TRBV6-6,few,TGTGCCAGCAGTTACGGGAGGGACCAAGAGACCCAGTACTTC,CASSYGRDQETQYF
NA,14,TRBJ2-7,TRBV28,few,TGTGCCTCCTCGGAGCAGGGTGGTGTCTACGAGCAGTACTTC,CASSEQGGVYEQYF
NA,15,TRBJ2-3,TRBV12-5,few,TGTGCTAGTGGTACCGGACAGACATACACAGATACGCAGTATTTT,CASGTGQTYTDTQYF
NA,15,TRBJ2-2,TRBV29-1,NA,TGCAGCGTTGTCAAAGAACCGAGGAACACCGGGGAGCTGTTTTTT,CSVVKEPRNTGELFF
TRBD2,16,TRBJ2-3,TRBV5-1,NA,TGCGCCAGCAGCTTGGGACTAGCGGGACTAGCTGATACGCAGTATTTT,CASSLGLAGLADTQYF
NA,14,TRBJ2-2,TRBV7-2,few,TGTGCCAGCAGCATATCAGGGGGGACCGGGGAGCTGTTTTTT,CASSISGGTGELFF
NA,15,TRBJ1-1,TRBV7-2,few,TGTGCCAGCAGCCATCCAGGGGTAGGGGGCACTGAAGCTTTCTTT,CASSHPGVGGTEAFF
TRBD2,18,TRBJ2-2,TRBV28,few,TGTGCCAGCAGTCCGCGACTAGCGGGAAGTTGGAGCACCGGGGAGCTGTTTTTT,CASSPRLAGSWSTGELFF
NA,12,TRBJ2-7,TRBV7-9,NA,TGTGCCAGCAGCATCGGGAGCTACGAGCAGTACTTC,CASSIGSYEQYF
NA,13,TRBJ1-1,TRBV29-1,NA,TGCAGCGTTGTTCGGGTTTTGGACACTGAAGCTTTCTTT,CSVVRVLDTEAFF
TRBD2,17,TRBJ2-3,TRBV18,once,TGTGCCAGCTCACCATATGGGACTAGCGGGATCACAGATACGCAGTATTTT,CASSPYGTSGITDTQYF
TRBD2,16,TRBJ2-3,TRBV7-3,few,TGTGCCAGCAGCCCCGGGACTAGCGGGACCACAGATACGCAGTATTTT,CASSPGTSGTTDTQYF
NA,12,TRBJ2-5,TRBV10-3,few,TGTGCCATCGGGGGGGCCCAAGAGACCCAGTACTTC,CAIGGAQETQYF